This T cell receptor (beta chain) was profiled in a study of early T cells in non-severe SARS-CoV-2 infection. TCRdb analysed the 5' RACE reads with MiXCR anew, one entry per CDR3 protein. The sample has around 71,000 distinct CDR3 sequences, about 14% seen once. Germline V CDR1 and CDR2: DFQATT, SNEGSKA (reference sequence). This CDR3 comprises 15 residues. With 6 bases removed from V and 0 bases from J, the gap between germline ends came to 15 bases. The sequence was obtained from an adult who was a healthcare worker with PCR-confirmed SARS-CoV-2 infection or an uninfected control (not recorded which). Sequences were derived from whole blood, sampled at baseline. V is TRBV20-1 and J is TRBJ2-1; D unclear. The CDR3 region has the DNA TGCAGTGCCGACCCGCGGCGGAACTCCTACAATGAGCAGTTCTTC. Its protein is CSADPRRNSYNEQFF.